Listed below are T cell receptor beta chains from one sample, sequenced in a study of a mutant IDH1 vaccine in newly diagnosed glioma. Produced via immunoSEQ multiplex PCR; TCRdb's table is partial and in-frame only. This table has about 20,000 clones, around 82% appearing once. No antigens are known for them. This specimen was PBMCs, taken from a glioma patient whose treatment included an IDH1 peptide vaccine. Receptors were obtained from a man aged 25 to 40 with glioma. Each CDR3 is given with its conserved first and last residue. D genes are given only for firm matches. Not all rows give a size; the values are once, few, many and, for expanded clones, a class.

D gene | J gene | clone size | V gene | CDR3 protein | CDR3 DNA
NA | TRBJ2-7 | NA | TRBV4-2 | CASSQGVEQYF | TGTGCCAGCAGCCAAGGGGTCGAGCAGTACTTC
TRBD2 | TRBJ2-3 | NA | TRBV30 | CAWKREGLTDTQYF | TGTGCCTGGAAGCGGGAGGGCCTGACAGATACGCAGTATTTT
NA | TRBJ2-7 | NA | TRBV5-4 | CASRDSYEQYF | TGTGCCAGCAGAGACTCCTACGAGCAGTACTTC
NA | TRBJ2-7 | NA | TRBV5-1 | CASSPPDRPVYEQYF | TGCGCCAGCAGCCCACCTGACAGGCCCGTCTACGAGCAGTACTTC
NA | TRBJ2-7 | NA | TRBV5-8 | CASTLSHEQYF | TGTGCCAGCACCTTAAGTCACGAGCAGTACTTC
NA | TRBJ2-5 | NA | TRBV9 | CASSVDDAGQETQYF | TGTGCCAGCAGCGTAGATGACGCAGGCCAAGAGACCCAGTACTTC
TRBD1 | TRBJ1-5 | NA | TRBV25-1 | CASSVQGEAQPQHF | TGTGCCAGCAGTGTACAGGGGGAGGCTCAGCCCCAGCATTTT
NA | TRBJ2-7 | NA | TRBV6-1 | CASSPQGGPYEQYF | TGTGCCAGCAGTCCCCAGGGGGGACCCTACGAGCAGTACTTC
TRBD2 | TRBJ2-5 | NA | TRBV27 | CASSPGRTRRETQYF | TGTGCCAGCAGTCCGGGCCGGACTAGACGAGAGACCCAGTACTTC
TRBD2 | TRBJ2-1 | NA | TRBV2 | CASTPGTSGPSSYNEQFF | TGTGCCAGCACCCCCGGGACTAGCGGGCCTAGCTCCTACAATGAGCAGTTCTTC
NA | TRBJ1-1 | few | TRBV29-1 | CSGLNTEAFF | TGCAGCGGGTTGAACACTGAAGCTTTCTTT
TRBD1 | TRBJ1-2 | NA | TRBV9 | CASSPGEGAQDYGYTF | TGTGCCAGCAGCCCAGGTGAGGGGGCGCAGGACTATGGCTACACCTTC
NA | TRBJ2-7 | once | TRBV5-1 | CASSAGGATYEQYF | TGCGCCAGCAGCGCCGGGGGAGCGACCTACGAGCAGTACTTC
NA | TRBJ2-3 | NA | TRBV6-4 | CASSDRGGTDTQYF | TGTGCCAGCAGTGACAGGGGCGGCACAGATACGCAGTATTTT
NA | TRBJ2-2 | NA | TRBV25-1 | CASSIRHNTGELFF | TGTGCCAGCAGTATTCGACACAACACCGGGGAGCTGTTTTTT
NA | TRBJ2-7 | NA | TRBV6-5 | CASSYRTSYEQYF | TGTGCCAGCAGTTATCGGACCAGCTACGAGCAGTACTTC
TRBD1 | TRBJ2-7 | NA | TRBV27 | CASSFAGGRSYEQYF | TGTGCCAGCAGTTTCGCAGGGGGACGCTCCTACGAGCAGTACTTC
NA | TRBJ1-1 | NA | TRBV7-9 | CASSLDSGTHNTEAFF | TGTGCCAGCAGCTTAGATTCCGGGACACATAACACTGAAGCTTTCTTT
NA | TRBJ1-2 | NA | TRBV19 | CASSTPSRRGSAGGYTF | TGTGCCAGTAGCACCCCCTCGCGGCGGGGTTCAGCGGGCGGCTACACCTTC